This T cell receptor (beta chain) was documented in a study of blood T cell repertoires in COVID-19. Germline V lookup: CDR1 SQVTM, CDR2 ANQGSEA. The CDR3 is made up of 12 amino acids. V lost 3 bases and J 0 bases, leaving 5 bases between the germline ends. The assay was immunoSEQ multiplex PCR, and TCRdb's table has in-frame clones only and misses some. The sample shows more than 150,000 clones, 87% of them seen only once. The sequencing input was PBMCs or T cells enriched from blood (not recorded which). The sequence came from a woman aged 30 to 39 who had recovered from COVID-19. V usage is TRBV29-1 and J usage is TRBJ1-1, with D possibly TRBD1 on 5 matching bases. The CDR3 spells CSVEGLNTEAFF. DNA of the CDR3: TGCAGCGTTGAGGGGCTGAACACTGAAGCTTTCTTT.